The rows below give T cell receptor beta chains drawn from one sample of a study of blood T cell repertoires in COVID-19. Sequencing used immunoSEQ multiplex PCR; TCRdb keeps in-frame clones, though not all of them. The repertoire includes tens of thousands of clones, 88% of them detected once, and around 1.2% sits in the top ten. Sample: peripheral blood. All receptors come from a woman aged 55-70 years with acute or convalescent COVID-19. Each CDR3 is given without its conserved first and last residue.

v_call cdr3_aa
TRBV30 AWSDGYGYT
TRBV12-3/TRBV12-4 ASSFSQSNGYT
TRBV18 ASSPLVLSTDTQY
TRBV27 ASAPGTVSNQPQH
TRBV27 ASSLKGGLGYT
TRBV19 ASSIYGGQSEKLF
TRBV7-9 ASSPRVLEAF
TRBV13 ASSLIGVEKLF
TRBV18 ASSPVTGSNTEAF
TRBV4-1 ASSRETGYT
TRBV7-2 ASSPQNNEQF
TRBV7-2 ASSTGQAADTQY
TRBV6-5 ASSRASNYGYT
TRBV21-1 ASSPRISTEAF
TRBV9 ASSTGLVYNEQF
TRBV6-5 ASSLQGGGRTEAF
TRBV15 ATSGNSPEDYGYT
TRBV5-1 ASSLVSAGDYGYT
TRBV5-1 ASSVGGIGNTIY
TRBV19 ASSAWSSGGTQIGQF
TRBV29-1 SAGDRGTSPLH
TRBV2 ASNLRGDYGYT
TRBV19 ASSVRTGGPYNEQF
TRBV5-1 ASSSMTSVTGTQY
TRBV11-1 ASSRIAGSSYNEQF
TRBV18 ASSPPRQGVIADTQY
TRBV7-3 ASSRAGGGTDTQY
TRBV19 ASSTTGGMRNTIY
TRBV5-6 ASSLGLLSTDTQY
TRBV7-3 ASSGVQRGSSYNEQF
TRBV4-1 ASSQEGSGSSYNEQF
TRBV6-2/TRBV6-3 ASSYSLAGGPGTQY
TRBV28 ASSQGGKKSNYGYT
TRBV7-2 ASSLGRGGPLETQY
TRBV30 AWSRTGGPGELF
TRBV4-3 ASSQGQGKGDTQY
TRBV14 ASSQEVTSGRRDTQY
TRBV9 ASSSRTGVETQY
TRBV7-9 ASSPGTGGPYGNTIY
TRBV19 ASSGTGGNEKLF
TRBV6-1 ASSEAGGANEKLF
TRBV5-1 ASSWTGADNEQF